The 13 T cell receptor beta chains below all came from one sample that was sequenced in a study of blood T cells in healthy people across ages. Combining a sample-barcoded 5' primer with a J-beta primer mix, a second PCR ran for about 7 to 11 cycles. TCRdb reprocessed the 5' RACE reads with MiXCR, giving one entry per CDR3 protein. The profile covers around 1.5 million distinct CDR3 sequences, with roughly a third appearing a single time and over 9% taken by the ten largest. The sequenced material came from blood. Receptors originate from a woman aged 25 to 39 in good health.

The chain carries TRBV3-1 and TRBJ2-7; D is unresolved. Germline assignment: CDR1 LGHDT and CDR2 YNNKEL (reference sequence). The CDR3 covers 14 residues. V was pared by 0 bases and J by 0 bases, with 6 bases between. CDR3 residues: CASSQDLSSYEQYF. In DNA form, the CDR3 reads TGTGCCAGCAGCCAAGATCTTTCCTCCTACGAGCAGTACTTC.

This clonotype was picked up many times. The chain is built from TRBV12-3 or TRBV12-4 and TRBJ1-2; TRBD1 matches 7 bases. The J segment lost 8 bases and the V segment lost 3 bases, leaving 6 bases of the junction unmatched. This CDR3 is 13 amino acids long. The CDR3 is CASSFNRGIGYTF. CDR3 sequence (DNA): TGTGCCAGCAGTTTTAACAGGGGAATCGGCTACACCTTC.

In this sample, this clonotype turned up a few times. The chain recombines TRBV10-3 with TRBJ2-7; possible D gene TRBD1, 5 bases. The CDR3 runs to 15 residues. Looked up from germline, CDR1 is ENHRY and CDR2 is SYGVKD. V dropped 3 bases and J dropped 0 bases, with 12 bases sitting between them. The CDR3 DNA reads TGTGCCATCAGTGAAAAGGGGCCCAGCTCCTACGAGCAGTACTTC. Amino acids: CAISEKGPSSYEQYF.

This clonotype was observed once. The chain is built from TRBV14 and TRBJ1-1; no reliable D call. Between the trimmed V and J ends, which lost 0 bases and 4 bases, there was a span of 12 bases. The V gene's germline CDR1 is SGHDN and CDR2 FVKESK. This CDR3 has 15 residues. In DNA, the CDR3 is TGTGCCAGCAGCCAAGAAAAGGCGGGTATCACTGAAGCTTTCTTT. Translated: CASSQEKAGITEAFF.

This clonotype was seen a handful of times. The chain has TRBV4-1 and TRBJ2-3, with 7 nucleotides matching TRBD1. Per germline, CDR1 MGHRA and CDR2 YSYEKL. The CDR3 is made up of 16 amino acids. The V and J ends lost 4 bases and 4 bases, in that order; junction bases with no gene match: 11. The CDR3 DNA sequence: TGCGCCAGCAGCCCCAGCGACAGGGCATGGCCAGATACGCAGTATTTT. It encodes CASSPSDRAWPDTQYF.

This clonotype was seen many times. V and J are TRBV12-5 and TRBJ2-7; possible D gene TRBD2, 6 bases. The germline V gene encodes CDR1 LGHNT and CDR2 FRNRAP. V lost 1 base and J lost 2, with 18 bases in between. The length of the CDR3 is 17 residues. The CDR3 coding sequence is TGTGCTAGTGGTTTGGACCAAGATGGGGGGAACCCCTACGAGCAGTACTTC. It codes for CASGLDQDGGNPYEQYF.

The chain joins TRBV20-1 to TRBJ1-5; weak D call: TRBD1 (6 bases). CDR1 DFQATT and CDR2 SNEGSKA come from the germline V gene (reference sequence). The CDR3 is 17 residues long. V was cut by 2 bases and J by 1 base, with 18 bases left in between. The CDR3 sequence: CSARSLRGASSNQPQHF. CDR3 bases: TGCAGTGCTAGATCATTAAGGGGGGCGAGCAGCAATCAGCCCCAGCATTTT.

This clonotype was detected only a few times. V is TRBV28 and J is TRBJ2-7; TRBD2 agrees at 8 bases. J gave up 5 bases and V 3 bases, and 12 bases lay outside the gene matches. This CDR3 is 16 amino acids long. Germline V gene lookup returns CDR1 MDHEN and CDR2 SYDVKM. CDR3 amino acids: CASSFAGTSFSHEQYF. In DNA form, the CDR3 reads TGTGCCAGCAGTTTCGCCGGGACTAGTTTTTCCCACGAGCAGTACTTC.

This clonotype was seen only a few times. The CDR3, as DNA: TGCAGTGCTCGGGGGGGAAGGACCTACGAGCAGTACTTC. Amino acids: CSARGGRTYEQYF. J is TRBJ2-7 and V is TRBV20-1; 8 bases match TRBD2. CDR1 is DFQATT and CDR2 is SNEGSKA in the germline V gene (reference sequence). V gave up 5 bases and J gave up 2 bases; unmatched junction bases: 5. This CDR3 region has 13 residues.

In its sample, this clonotype was seen a few times. The chain recombines TRBV9 with TRBJ2-3; 7 bases agree with TRBD2. The CDR3 runs 16 residues. From germline, CDR1 is SGDLS and CDR2 YYNGEE. The junction had 7 bases not matched to a gene; V was cut back by 0 bases and J by 3 bases. Here the CDR3 DNA reads TGTGCCAGCAGCGTAGACCTCGGCGGGGGTACAGATACGCAGTATTTT. Residues: CASSVDLGGGTDTQYF. The full variable domain, in which reference TRBV9 and TRBJ2-3 provide the parts outside the CDR3, is DSGVTQTPKHLITATGQRVTLRCSPRSGDLSVYWYQQSLDQGLQFLIQYYNGEERAKGNILERFSAQQFPDLHSELNLSSLELGDSALYFCASSVDLGGGTDTQYFGPGTRLTVL.

This clonotype turned up a few times. The rearrangement uses TRBV6-1 and TRBJ2-1; TRBD2 aligns across 8 bases. This CDR3 has 14 amino acids. The germline CDR1 and CDR2 sequences are MNHNS and SASEGT. The V and J ends lost 5 bases and 9 bases, in that order; junction bases with no gene match: 9. CDR3 residues: CASSTDPGLGEQFF. CDR3 nucleotide sequence: TGTGCCAGCAGTACTGATCCGGGACTAGGTGAGCAGTTCTTC.

The chain is built from TRBV4-1 and TRBJ2-7, with TRBD1 as a possible D gene (6 bases). Trimming stripped 1 base from V and 2 bases from J, with 21 bases between. This CDR3 is 18 amino acids long. Germline assignment: CDR1 MGHRA and CDR2 YSYEKL. The CDR3 protein is CASSQVPGTNRLTYEQYF. The CDR3 region has the DNA TGCGCCAGCAGCCAAGTACCCGGGACAAATAGGCTTACCTACGAGCAGTACTTC.

The chain couples TRBV20-1 to TRBJ2-1; D may be TRBD2 (5 bases). From germline, CDR1 is DFQATT and CDR2 SNEGSKA (reference sequence). V was shortened by 5 bases and J by 2 bases, with 10 bases between the two germline ends. The CDR3 has 13 residues. The CDR3 here is CSARGPTYNEQFF. The CDR3 DNA reads as TGCAGTGCTCGGGGTCCTACCTACAATGAGCAGTTCTTC.